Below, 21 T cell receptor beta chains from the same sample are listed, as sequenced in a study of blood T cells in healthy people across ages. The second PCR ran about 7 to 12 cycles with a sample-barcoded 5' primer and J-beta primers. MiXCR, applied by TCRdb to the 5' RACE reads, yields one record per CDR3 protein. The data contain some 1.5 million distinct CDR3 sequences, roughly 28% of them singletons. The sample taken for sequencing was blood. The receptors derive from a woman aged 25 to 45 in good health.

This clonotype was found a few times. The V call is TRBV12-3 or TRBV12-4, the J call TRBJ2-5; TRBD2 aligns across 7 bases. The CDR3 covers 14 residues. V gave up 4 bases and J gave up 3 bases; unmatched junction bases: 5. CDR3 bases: TGTGCCAGCAGTTGGGGCGGGGGAAAAGAGACCCAGTACTTC. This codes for CASSWGGGKETQYF.

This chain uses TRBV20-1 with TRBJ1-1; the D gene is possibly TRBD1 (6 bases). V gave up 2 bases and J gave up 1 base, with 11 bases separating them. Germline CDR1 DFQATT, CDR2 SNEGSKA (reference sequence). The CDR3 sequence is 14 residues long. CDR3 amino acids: CSARRGGRNTEAFF. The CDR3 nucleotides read TGCAGTGCTAGAAGGGGGGGCCGGAACACTGAAGCTTTCTTT.

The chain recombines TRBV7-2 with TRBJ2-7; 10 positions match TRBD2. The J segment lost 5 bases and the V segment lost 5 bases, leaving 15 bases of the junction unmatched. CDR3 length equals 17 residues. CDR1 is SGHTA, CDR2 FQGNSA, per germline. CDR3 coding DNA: TGTGCCAGCAGCCCTAGACCCCTAGCGGGAGCCTCAGACGAGCAGTACTTC. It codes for CASSPRPLAGASDEQYF.

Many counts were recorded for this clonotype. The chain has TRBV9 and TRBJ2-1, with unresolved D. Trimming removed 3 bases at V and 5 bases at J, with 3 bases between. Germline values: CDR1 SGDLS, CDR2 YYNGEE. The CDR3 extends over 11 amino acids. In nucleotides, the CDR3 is TGTGCCAGCAGCGAGAACAATGAGCAGTTCTTC. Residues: CASSENNEQFF.

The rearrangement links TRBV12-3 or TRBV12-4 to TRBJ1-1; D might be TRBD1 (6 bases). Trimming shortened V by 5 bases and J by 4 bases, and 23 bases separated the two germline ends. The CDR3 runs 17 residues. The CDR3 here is CASSPKAGEGVGTEAFF. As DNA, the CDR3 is TGTGCCAGCAGTCCCAAAGCAGGGGAGGGGGTGGGCACTGAAGCTTTCTTT.

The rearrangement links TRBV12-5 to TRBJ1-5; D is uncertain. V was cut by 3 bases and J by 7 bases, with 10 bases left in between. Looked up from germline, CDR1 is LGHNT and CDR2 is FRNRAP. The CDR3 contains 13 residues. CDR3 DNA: TGTGCTAGTGGTTTAGAGTCGGGACAGCCCCAGCATTTT. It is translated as CASGLESGQPQHF.

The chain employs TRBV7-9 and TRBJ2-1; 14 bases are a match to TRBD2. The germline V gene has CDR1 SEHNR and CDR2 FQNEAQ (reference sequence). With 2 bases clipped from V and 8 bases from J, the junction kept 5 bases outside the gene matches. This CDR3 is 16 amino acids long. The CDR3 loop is CASSLYGLAGGDEQFF. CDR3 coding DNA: TGTGCCAGCAGCTTATACGGACTAGCGGGAGGCGATGAGCAGTTCTTC.

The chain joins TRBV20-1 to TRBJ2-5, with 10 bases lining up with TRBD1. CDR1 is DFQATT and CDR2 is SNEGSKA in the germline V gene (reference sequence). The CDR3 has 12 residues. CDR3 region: CMAGTGEETQYF. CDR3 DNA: TGCATGGCCGGGACAGGGGAAGAGACCCAGTACTTC.

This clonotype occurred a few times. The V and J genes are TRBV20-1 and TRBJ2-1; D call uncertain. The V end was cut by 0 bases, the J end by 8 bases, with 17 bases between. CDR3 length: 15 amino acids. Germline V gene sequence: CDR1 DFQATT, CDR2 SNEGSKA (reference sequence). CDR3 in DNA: TGCAGTGCTAGAGATCTGGACCAGGCCTTTCATGAGCAGTTCTTC. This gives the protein CSARDLDQAFHEQFF.

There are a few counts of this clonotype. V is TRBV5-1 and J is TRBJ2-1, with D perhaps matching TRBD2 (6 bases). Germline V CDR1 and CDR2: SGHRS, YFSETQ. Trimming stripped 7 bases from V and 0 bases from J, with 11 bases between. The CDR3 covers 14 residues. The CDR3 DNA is TGCGCCAGCGGGAACGGGAGCTCCTACAATGAGCAGTTCTTC. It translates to CASGNGSSYNEQFF.

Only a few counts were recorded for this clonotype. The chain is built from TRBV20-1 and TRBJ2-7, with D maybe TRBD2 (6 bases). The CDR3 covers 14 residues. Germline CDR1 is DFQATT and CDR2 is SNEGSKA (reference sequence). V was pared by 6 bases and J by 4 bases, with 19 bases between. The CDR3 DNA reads TGCAGTGCCCCGGATGGGGGGAGTTTTTACGAGCAGTACTTC. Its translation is CSAPDGGSFYEQYF.

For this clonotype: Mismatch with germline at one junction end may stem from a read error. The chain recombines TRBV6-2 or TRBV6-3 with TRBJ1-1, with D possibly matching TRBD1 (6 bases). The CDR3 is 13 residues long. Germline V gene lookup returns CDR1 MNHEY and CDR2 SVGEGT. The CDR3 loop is CVSSYSMGAEAFF. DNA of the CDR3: TGTGTCAGCAGTTACTCGATGGGGGCCGAAGCTTTCTTT.

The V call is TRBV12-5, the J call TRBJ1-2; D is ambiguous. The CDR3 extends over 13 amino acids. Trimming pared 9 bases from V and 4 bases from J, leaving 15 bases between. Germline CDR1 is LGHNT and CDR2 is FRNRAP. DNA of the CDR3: TGTGCTAGCAATTTAGGCAGCCTCTATGGCTACACCTTC. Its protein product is CASNLGSLYGYTF.

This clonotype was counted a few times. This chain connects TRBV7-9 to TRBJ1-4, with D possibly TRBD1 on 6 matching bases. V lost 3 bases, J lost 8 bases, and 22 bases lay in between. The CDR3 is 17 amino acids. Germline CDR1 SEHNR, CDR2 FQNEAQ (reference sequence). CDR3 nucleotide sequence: TGTGCCAGCAGCTTGGGACATATGGGGGCAGGAGGGGAAAAACTGTTTTTT. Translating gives CASSLGHMGAGGEKLFF. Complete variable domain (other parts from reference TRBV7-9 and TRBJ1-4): DTGVSQNPRHKITKRGQNVTFRCDPISEHNRLYWYRQTLGQGPEFLTYFQNEAQLEKSRLLSDRFSAERPKGSFSTLEIQRTEQGDSAMYLCASSLGHMGAGGEKLFFGSGTQLSVL.

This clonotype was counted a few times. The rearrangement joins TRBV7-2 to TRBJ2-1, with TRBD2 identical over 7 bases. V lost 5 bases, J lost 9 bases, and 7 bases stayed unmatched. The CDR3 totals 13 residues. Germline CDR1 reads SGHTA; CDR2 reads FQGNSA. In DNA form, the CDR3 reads TGTGCCAGCAGCGAGCGGCGGGAGCGTGAGCAGTTCTTC. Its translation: CASSERREREQFF.

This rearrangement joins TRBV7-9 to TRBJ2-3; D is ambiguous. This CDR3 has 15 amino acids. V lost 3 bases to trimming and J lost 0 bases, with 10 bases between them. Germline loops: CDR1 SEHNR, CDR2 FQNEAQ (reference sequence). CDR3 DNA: TGTGCCAGCAGCTTGATGAGGTCTAGCACAGATACGCAGTATTTT. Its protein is CASSLMRSSTDTQYF.

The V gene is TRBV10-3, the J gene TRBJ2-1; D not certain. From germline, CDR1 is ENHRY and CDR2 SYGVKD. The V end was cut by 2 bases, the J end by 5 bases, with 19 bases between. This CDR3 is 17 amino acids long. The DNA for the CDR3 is TGTGCCATCAGTGAGCGGGCCGGGCCCTCACCCAACAATGAGCAGTTCTTC. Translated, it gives CAISERAGPSPNNEQFF.

The CDR3 reads CASSLRQGPNTEAFF. The CDR3 DNA reads as TGTGCCAGCAGCCTACGACAAGGACCAAACACTGAAGCTTTCTTT. The chain has TRBV7-9 and TRBJ1-1; D remains ambiguous. Germline V gives CDR1 SEHNR, CDR2 FQNEAQ (reference sequence). V dropped 5 bases and J dropped 2 bases, with 15 bases sitting between them. The CDR3 is 15 residues long.

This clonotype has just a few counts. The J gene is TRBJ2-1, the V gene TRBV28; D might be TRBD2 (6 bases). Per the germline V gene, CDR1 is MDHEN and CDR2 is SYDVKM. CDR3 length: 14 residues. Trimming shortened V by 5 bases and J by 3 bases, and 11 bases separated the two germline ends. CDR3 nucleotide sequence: TGTGCCAGCAGTCCGGGGGACCTCTACAATGAGCAGTTCTTC. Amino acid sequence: CASSPGDLYNEQFF.

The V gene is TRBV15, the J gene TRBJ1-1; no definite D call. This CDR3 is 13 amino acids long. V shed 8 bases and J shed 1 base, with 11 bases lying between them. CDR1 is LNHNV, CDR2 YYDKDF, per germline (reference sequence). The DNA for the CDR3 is TGTGCCACCCGCCGCCTCGGGAACACTGAAGCTTTCTTT. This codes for CATRRLGNTEAFF.

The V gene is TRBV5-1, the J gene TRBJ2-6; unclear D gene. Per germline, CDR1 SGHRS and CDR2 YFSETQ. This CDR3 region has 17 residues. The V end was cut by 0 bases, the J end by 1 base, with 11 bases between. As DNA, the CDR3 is TGCGCCAGCAGCTTGGGTCAGGCCCTATCTGGGGCCAACGTCCTGACTTTC. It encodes CASSLGQALSGANVLTF.